The rows below give T cell receptor beta chains drawn from one sample of a study of cytomegalovirus exposure and HLA in healthy donors. The protocol was immunoSEQ multiplex PCR, while the TCRdb copy is restricted to in-frame clones and leaves out a portion. The sample shows 150,000 to 200,000 clones, roughly four fifths of them seen only once. Sequenced input: PBMCs. The receptor set was obtained from a man between 18 and 35 years old in good health and CMV-seronegative. The CDR3 runs from the conserved cysteine through the conserved F or W. Fields, in order: CDR3 DNA, CDR3 protein, clone size, D gene, J gene, V gene. A D gene is named only where the DNA matches it firmly. Clone size appears in some rows only: once, few, many, or a class for an expanded clone.

TGTGCCAGCAGTGTTACAGGGACCCCACATGAGCAGTTCTTC | CASSVTGTPHEQFF | - | - | TRBJ2-1 | TRBV25-1
TGCAGCATCCGACCTAGCGGGGGACTCAATGAGCAGTTCTTC | CSIRPSGGLNEQFF | once | TRBD2 | TRBJ2-1 | TRBV29-1
TGTGCCAGCAGTGACCAGGGACAGGAGCAGTTCTTC | CASSDQGQEQFF | - | TRBD1 | TRBJ2-1 | TRBV2
TGTGCCAGCAGACGACAGGACAATGAGCAGTTCTTC | CASRRQDNEQFF | - | - | TRBJ2-1 | TRBV6-6
TGTGCCAGCATCAGGGCTTCCTACAATGAGCAGTTCTTC | CASIRASYNEQFF | - | - | TRBJ2-1 | TRBV6-1
TGTGCCAGCAGCTTAGTAGTTAGGGGAATCTATGGCTACACCTTC | CASSLVVRGIYGYTF | - | - | TRBJ1-2 | TRBV7-8
TGTGCCAGCAAACAGACCCTACTGTACGAGCAGTACTTC | CASKQTLLYEQYF | - | - | TRBJ2-7 | TRBV2
TGTGCCAGCTCCCACAGTCATCCCTGGAACACTGAAGCTTTCTTT | CASSHSHPWNTEAFF | - | - | TRBJ1-1 | TRBV18
TGTGCCAGCTCACCAGCGGGGGGGGACACAGATACGCAGTATTTT | CASSPAGGDTDTQYF | once | TRBD2 | TRBJ2-3 | TRBV18
TGCAGCGGGACTAGCGGGATAGCAAGCGGGGAGCTGTTTTTT | CSGTSGIASGELFF | - | TRBD2 | TRBJ2-2 | TRBV29-1
TGCGCCAGCAGCCGGGACAGGTTGAACACTGAAGCTTTCTTT | CASSRDRLNTEAFF | - | TRBD1 | TRBJ1-1 | TRBV5-1
TGTGCCACCAGCAGAGATCTTATGAGTCTAGACGGCTACACCTTC | CATSRDLMSLDGYTF | - | - | TRBJ1-2 | TRBV15
TGTGCCAGCAGCGTAAGTGCAGGGAACGAGCAGTACTTC | CASSVSAGNEQYF | - | - | TRBJ2-7 | TRBV9
TGTGCCAGCAGCGCAGGACAGGGGGCGCCGTATGGCTACACCTTC | CASSAGQGAPYGYTF | - | TRBD1 | TRBJ1-2 | TRBV2
TGCGCCAGCAGCCCAACGGACAGGGATCGCCAGCCCCAGCATTTT | CASSPTDRDRQPQHF | - | TRBD1 | TRBJ1-5 | TRBV4-3
TGTGCCAGCAGCTTGGCGGCCAGGCAAGAGACCCAGTACTTC | CASSLAARQETQYF | - | - | TRBJ2-5 | TRBV5-4
TGCAGCGCAACAAACAATGAGCAGTTCTTC | CSATNNEQFF | once | - | TRBJ2-1 | TRBV29-1
TGTGCCAGCAGCACGGGACAGGGAGGATTAAGGAACACTGAAGCTTTCTTT | CASSTGQGGLRNTEAFF | - | - | TRBJ1-1 | TRBV21-1
TGTGCCAGCAGCCTACTAGCGGGACCAACAGTCGGGACCCAGTACTTC | CASSLLAGPTVGTQYF | - | TRBD2 | TRBJ2-5 | TRBV7-8
TGTGCCAGCAGCCTTTATAGGGGTCCTAATGAAAAACTGTTTTTT | CASSLYRGPNEKLFF | once | - | TRBJ1-4 | TRBV14
TGTGCCAGCAGTTCCGGGACAGGGGTTCAGCCCCAGCATTTT | CASSSGTGVQPQHF | - | TRBD1 | TRBJ1-5 | TRBV28
TGCGCCAGCAGCTCGGGACAGATTAATGAAAAACTGTTTTTT | CASSSGQINEKLFF | - | TRBD1 | TRBJ1-4 | TRBV5-1
TGTGCCAGTAGCCTACCGGGACAGGGGGTAAATGGCTACACCTTC | CASSLPGQGVNGYTF | - | TRBD1 | TRBJ1-2 | TRBV19
TGCGCCAGCAGCCAAGATGGGACTAGCCCGGGGTATGAGCAGTTCTTC | CASSQDGTSPGYEQFF | - | TRBD2 | TRBJ2-1 | TRBV4-1
TGTGCCAGCAGCTTAGCGGTGCAGGGCTTGTCCTACGAGCAGTACTTC | CASSLAVQGLSYEQYF | - | - | TRBJ2-7 | TRBV11-2
TGTGCCAGCAGCCGAGGGAGTTCGGAGACCCAGTACTTC | CASSRGSSETQYF | - | - | TRBJ2-5 | TRBV28
TGCAGCGTTGAAATAGCGGGGGGCTACGAGCAGTACTTC | CSVEIAGGYEQYF | few | TRBD2 | TRBJ2-7 | TRBV29-1
TGCGCCAGCAGCCTCCTAGGGGGAGGGCTTGGTGAAAAACTGTTTTTT | CASSLLGGGLGEKLFF | - | - | TRBJ1-4 | TRBV4-3
TGTGCCAGCAGTTACGATCAGGGGGCGAGGCTTTGGTATTTT | CASSYDQGARLWYF | - | TRBD1 | TRBJ2-3 | TRBV6-5
TGTGCCAGCACTTTACGTCCAGGGGCGGGAAACACCATATATTTT | CASTLRPGAGNTIYF | - | - | TRBJ1-3 | TRBV6-5
TGTTCCAGCAGCTTTCCGGGGGAAGCTTTCTTT | CSSSFPGEAFF | - | - | TRBJ1-1 | TRBV7-9
TGTGCCAGCAGTGCTTACCCAGGGGTAAGCTCCTACGAGCAGTACTTC | CASSAYPGVSSYEQYF | - | - | TRBJ2-7 | TRBV6-1
TGTGCCAGCAGTCTAAGCGCAGGGGGTTCGGGTGAGCAGTACTTC | CASSLSAGGSGEQYF | - | TRBD1 | TRBJ2-7 | TRBV6-5
TGTGCCAGCAGCTTATATATCGGGACAAGTACCTACGAGCAGTACTTC | CASSLYIGTSTYEQYF | - | - | TRBJ2-7 | TRBV11-2
TGTGCCAGCAGCTTTACACAGCTAAATGAAAAACTGTTTTTT | CASSFTQLNEKLFF | once | - | TRBJ1-4 | TRBV7-2
TGTGCCAGCAGCTTGCAGCGGGGGGGCGCTGAGCAGTTCTTC | CASSLQRGGAEQFF | - | TRBD2 | TRBJ2-1 | TRBV11-2
TGTGCCAGCCACAGGGGTAATTCACCCCTCCACTTT | CASHRGNSPLHF | - | TRBD1 | TRBJ1-6 | TRBV2
TGTGCCTGGAGGCGGCACAGGGGGTCGGACGAGCAGTACTTC | CAWRRHRGSDEQYF | - | TRBD1 | TRBJ2-7 | TRBV30
TGTGCCAGCTCGGGGACAGTCCAAGAGACCCAGTACTTC | CASSGTVQETQYF | - | TRBD1 | TRBJ2-5 | TRBV18
TGTGCCAGCAGTGACGGGGGAGGCACCGGGGAGCTGTTTTTT | CASSDGGGTGELFF | few | - | TRBJ2-2 | TRBV6-4
TGTGCCTGGAGGCGGGGGACAGGGGGTGAGCATACGCAGTATTTT | CAWRRGTGGEHTQYF | few | TRBD1 | TRBJ2-3 | TRBV30
TGTGCCAGCAGCCGACAGGGGACAGATACGCAGTATTTT | CASSRQGTDTQYF | - | TRBD1 | TRBJ2-3 | TRBV7-3
TGTGCCAGCAGCTCCTGGGGAGATCAGCCCCAGCATTTT | CASSSWGDQPQHF | - | - | TRBJ1-5 | TRBV7-2
TGTGCCAGCAGTTACTCGGCAGGGGGGAATTCACCCCTCCACTTT | CASSYSAGGNSPLHF | - | TRBD1 | TRBJ1-6 | TRBV6-5
TGTGCCAGCAGCGTCGGGGGTGCCAATCAGCCCCAGCATTTT | CASSVGGANQPQHF | - | - | TRBJ1-5 | TRBV9
TGTGCCAGCAGACCTAGCGGGAGCTACAATGAGCAGTTCTTC | CASRPSGSYNEQFF | few | TRBD2 | TRBJ2-1 | TRBV2
TGTGCCAGCAGCCAGACAGCAACTAATGAAAAACTGTTTTTT | CASSQTATNEKLFF | few | - | TRBJ1-4 | TRBV7-9
TGTGCCAGCAGCCGGGACAGGGCCTCCTACGAGCAGTACTTC | CASSRDRASYEQYF | - | TRBD1 | TRBJ2-7 | TRBV7-2
TGCGCCAGCAGCTGGAGCGGGGGTAGCACAGATACGCAGTATTTT | CASSWSGGSTDTQYF | - | TRBD2 | TRBJ2-3 | TRBV5-1
TGTGCCAGCAGCCGAGGTCGGGGACAGGGATTAAGATGGTCTGGCTACACCTTC | CASSRGRGQGLRWSGYTF | - | TRBD1 | TRBJ1-2 | TRBV9
TGCAGCGTTGGTGATGTTGCGGCGGAGGGCATAGCAACTGAAGCTTTCTTT | CSVGDVAAEGIATEAFF | - | - | TRBJ1-1 | TRBV29-1
TGTGCCAGCAGCTTGACAGGTCGGAGCAATCAGCCCCAGCATTTT | CASSLTGRSNQPQHF | - | - | TRBJ1-5 | TRBV5-8
TGTGCCAGCAGCCCCCGGGACAGGGTGAATGAGCAGTTCTTC | CASSPRDRVNEQFF | - | TRBD1 | TRBJ2-1 | TRBV7-2
TGTGCCATCAGTGAAGGGGGCGTGGTGGGCACTGAAGCTTTCTTT | CAISEGGVVGTEAFF | - | TRBD1 | TRBJ1-1 | TRBV10-3
TGCGCCAGCAGCTATGTCTCAGGCGGGAGCACAGATACGCAGTATTTT | CASSYVSGGSTDTQYF | - | - | TRBJ2-3 | TRBV4-3
TGTGCCAGCAGTTTTGCGGGACAGGAGATTGGAGCTTTCTTT | CASSFAGQEIGAFF | - | TRBD1 | TRBJ1-1 | TRBV28
TGTGCCAGCAGTCCACAGGGTCTGAGGGAGACCCAGTACTTC | CASSPQGLRETQYF | - | - | TRBJ2-5 | TRBV27
TGTGCCTGGAGCGTGCTTACGAGGGCGGGTGAGCAGTTCTTC | CAWSVLTRAGEQFF | once | - | TRBJ2-1 | TRBV30